The TCR beta chain described here comes from a study of STAT5B mutations in CD4+ large granular lymphocyte leukemia. Points from the study as a whole: TRBV06-family usage was enriched in top patient clones (8/27) versus controls (2/35).

Remarks on this clone: The antigen remains unidentified.

Germline lookup yields CDR1 SGHAT and CDR2 FQDESV (reference sequence). This CDR3 spans 14 amino acids. V lost 5 bases to trimming and J lost 2 bases; unmatched junction nucleotides: 2. Clones were sequenced by immunoSEQ multiplex PCR, and TCRdb holds only the in-frame ones, with some missing. The table has about 32,000 clones, approximately 72% seen once. The chain links TRBV11-1 to TRBJ2-7, with TRBD2 identical over 11 bases. Sequenced input: CD4+ T cells from blood buffy coats. This clonotype was obtained from a human donor in good health. This CDR3 is CASSVTSGTYEQYF. The CDR3 nucleotides read TGTGCCAGCAGCGTGACTAGCGGGACCTACGAGCAGTACTTC.